Given below is one T cell receptor beta chain in context. This sample was included in a study of cytomegalovirus exposure and HLA in healthy donors. Germline V gene sequence: CDR1 SQVTM, CDR2 ANQGSEA. There are 13 residues in the CDR3. Losses at the gene ends were 4 bases for V and 0 bases for J; bases not matched to a gene: 2. TCRdb's copy holds only in-frame clones and misses some; the assay was immunoSEQ multiplex PCR. Altogether 200,000 or so clones are present, more than 65% being singletons, with the ten largest covering 13%. The source of this sequence is a woman aged 25-40 years in good health and CMV-seropositive. Sample: PBMCs. The chain joins TRBV29-1 to TRBJ2-7; 8 positions agree with TRBD2. The CDR3 DNA follows: TGCAGCGTTGTCAGCGGGAGCTCCTACGAGCAGTACTTC. This gives the protein CSVVSGSSYEQYF.